This entry lists 29 T cell receptor beta chains sequenced from one sample in a study of T cells of healthy individuals. Each CDR3 protein gets one entry after TCRdb re-called the 5' RACE reads with MiXCR. The sample has about 53,000 distinct CDR3 sequences, about 14% seen once. These receptors were obtained from a human donor in good health.

This clonotype was observed a few times. The CDR3 DNA reads as TGTGCCAGCAGAGGGACAGGCTCTGGAAACACCATATATTTT. Protein: CASRGTGSGNTIYF. The genes are TRBV9 and TRBJ1-3; 8 bases match TRBD1. This CDR3 is 14 amino acids long. Looked up from germline, CDR1 is SGDLS and CDR2 is YYNGEE. Trimming cost V 5 bases and J 0 bases; bases outside gene matches: 1.

This clonotype came up a few times. V and J are TRBV20-1 and TRBJ2-7; TRBD2 is a possible D gene (5 bases). Germline CDR1 DFQATT, CDR2 SNEGSKA (reference sequence). Trimming stripped 3 bases from V and 3 bases from J, with 12 bases between. CDR3 size: 13 residues. CDR3 residues: CSASGATNYEQYF. The CDR3 DNA reads as TGCAGTGCTAGTGGTGCGACTAACTACGAGCAGTACTTC.

This clonotype was counted at least ten times. The chain links TRBV13 to TRBJ1-2, with D perhaps TRBD1 (6 bases). V gave up 5 bases and J gave up 0 bases, with 13 bases separating them. The germline V gene has CDR1 PRHDT and CDR2 FYEKMQ (reference sequence). This CDR3 contains 15 residues. CDR3 loop: CASSTQGSSNYGYTF. The CDR3 DNA reads TGTGCCAGCAGCACCCAGGGGTCCTCTAACTATGGCTACACCTTC. The complete variable domain, with remaining parts taken from reference TRBV13 and TRBJ1-2, reads AAGVIQSPRHLIKEKRETATLKCYPIPRHDTVYWYQQGPGQDPQFLISFYEKMQSDKGSIPDRFSAQQFSDYHSELNMSSLELGDSALYFCASSTQGSSNYGYTFGSGTRLTVV.

The table lists this clonotype with a few counts. Here the CDR3 DNA reads TGTGCCAGCAGTTTAGAATGGCAGAACACCGGGGAGCTGTTTTTT. This gives the protein CASSLEWQNTGELFF. This chain links TRBV12-3 or TRBV12-4 with TRBJ2-2; D is unclear. Trimming shortened V by 1 base and J by 1 base, and 7 bases separated the two germline ends. There are 15 residues in the CDR3.

The J gene is TRBJ2-5, the V gene TRBV6-5; TRBD2 matches 9 bases. The germline gives CDR1 MNHEY, CDR2 SVGAGI. The CDR3 is made up of 16 amino acids. Trimming took 5 bases from V and 7 from J; bases not matched to a gene: 14. In nucleotides, the CDR3 is TGTGCCAGCAGTCTCCCTCGCGCGGGGGGGCTCGGGACCCAGTACTTC. Protein sequence: CASSLPRAGGLGTQYF.

This clonotype was seen at least ten times. J is TRBJ1-5 and V is TRBV6-6; perhaps TRBD1 as D (6 bases). CDR3 length: 14 residues. The germline CDR1 and CDR2 sequences are MNHNY and SVGAGI (reference sequence). V lost 2 bases and J 7 bases, leaving 12 bases between the germline ends. This chain's CDR3 is CASSYVGARQPQHF. The CDR3, as DNA: TGTGCCAGCAGTTACGTGGGGGCGAGACAGCCCCAGCATTTT.

Ten or more counts support this clonotype. V usage is TRBV27 and J usage is TRBJ1-2, with TRBD1 matching over 10 bases. The length of the CDR3 is 15 residues. J was trimmed by 6 bases and V by 2 bases; bases with no gene match: 6. Looked up from germline, CDR1 is MNHEY and CDR2 is SMNVEV (reference sequence). The CDR3 loop reads CASSLRDRGRDGYTF. The CDR3 DNA reads as TGTGCCAGCAGTTTAAGGGACAGGGGAAGGGATGGCTACACCTTC.

There are many counts of this clonotype. The chain employs TRBV27 and TRBJ2-5; D call uncertain. The CDR3 has 15 residues. From germline, CDR1 is MNHEY and CDR2 SMNVEV (reference sequence). The V end lost 6 bases, the J end lost 1 base, and 15 bases lay between the germline ends. CDR3 in DNA: TGTGCCAGCAGGGGTGGGTGGGGTTCCCAAGAGACCCAGTACTTC. Encoded protein: CASRGGWGSQETQYF.

This clonotype was counted a few times. V gene TRBV5-1 combines with J gene TRBJ2-3; a possible D gene is TRBD2 (5 bases). Germline CDR1 and CDR2: SGHRS and YFSETQ. Trimming left V 4 bases short and J 4 bases short, with 19 bases between. This CDR3 is 16 amino acids long. CDR3 loop: CASSPNEIEGSDTQYF. CDR3 DNA sequence: TGCGCCAGCAGCCCTAATGAGATCGAGGGATCAGATACGCAGTATTTT.

This clonotype has a count of ten or more. The chain uses TRBV10-1 and TRBJ2-5, with 7 positions matching TRBD2. Germline lookup yields CDR1 WNHNN and CDR2 SYGVQD (reference sequence). Trimming removed 8 bases from V and 5 bases from J; junction bases left unmatched: 5. This CDR3 is 12 amino acids long. In DNA, the CDR3 is TGCGCCAGCGGAGAACTAGCGGAGACCCAGTACTTC. Translating gives CASGELAETQYF.

This clonotype was observed many times. This chain joins TRBV9 and TRBJ1-3, with D possibly matching TRBD1 (5 bases). Trimming stripped 4 bases from V and 8 bases from J, with 19 bases between. The CDR3 totals 15 residues. From germline, CDR1 is SGDLS and CDR2 YYNGEE. The CDR3 here is CASSSPEGQPDTIYF. CDR3 sequence (DNA): TGTGCCAGCAGCTCCCCGGAGGGGCAGCCGGACACCATATATTTT.

This clonotype was found many times. The rearrangement joins TRBV30 to TRBJ2-7, with 13 positions matching TRBD2. Trimming removed 2 bases from V and 5 bases from J; junction bases left unmatched: 12. In germline, CDR1 is GTSNPN, CDR2 SVGIG (reference sequence). The CDR3 length is 17 residues. CDR3 protein: CAWSPGTSGIFFDEQYF. The CDR3, as DNA: TGTGCCTGGAGTCCTGGGACTAGCGGGATTTTTTTTGACGAGCAGTACTTC.

Ten or more counts support this clonotype. The CDR3 spells CASSQAYGMVTADTQYF. The CDR3, as DNA: TGTGCCAGCAGCCAAGCGTATGGAATGGTTACGGCAGATACGCAGTATTTT. This chain connects TRBV14 to TRBJ2-3, with unresolved D. The CDR3 is made up of 17 amino acids. Germline CDR1 reads SGHDN; CDR2 reads FVKESK. Trimming took 1 base from V and 4 from J, leaving 18 bases between them.

The rearrangement links TRBV2 to TRBJ2-1; D is ambiguous. The CDR3 sequence is 16 residues long. Germline-derived CDR1 and CDR2 are SNHLY and FYNNEI. Trimming left V 8 bases short and J 7 bases short, with 24 bases between. The CDR3 DNA follows: TGTGCCAGCGATCGAGATTTAGGGTCCCCCCCGAATGAGCAGTTCTTC. Translating it yields CASDRDLGSPPNEQFF.

This clonotype was recorded many times. J is TRBJ1-1 and V is TRBV20-1, with a possible D match to TRBD1 (5 bases). CDR1 is DFQATT and CDR2 is SNEGSKA in the germline V gene (reference sequence). The CDR3 totals 14 residues. V was cut by 4 bases and J by 1 base, with 13 bases left in between. The CDR3 DNA reads as TGCAGTGCTAAGAAGGGACGGTCGAACACTGAAGCTTTCTTT. Its protein is CSAKKGRSNTEAFF.

This rearrangement joins TRBV7-8 to TRBJ2-7; TRBD2 agrees at 8 bases. The CDR3 extends over 18 amino acids. V was pared by 2 bases and J by 2 bases, with 14 bases of the junction left unmatched. Per germline, CDR1 SGHVS and CDR2 FQNEAQ. CDR3 sequence: CASSLQGTRTFFPYEQYF. Written as DNA, the CDR3 is TGTGCCAGCAGCTTACAAGGGACTAGAACTTTCTTTCCCTACGAGCAGTACTTC.

This clonotype was counted many times. This rearrangement joins TRBV10-3 to TRBJ2-3, with 13 bases fitting TRBD2. V lost 3 bases to trimming and J lost 8 bases; unmatched junction nucleotides: 8. The CDR3 sequence is 16 residues long. Germline loops: CDR1 ENHRY, CDR2 SYGVKD. The CDR3 DNA reads TGTGCCATCAGTGACCAACTAGCGGGGGGGCATAGTACGCAGTATTTT. It yields the protein CAISDQLAGGHSTQYF.

This clonotype has a count of ten or more. J is TRBJ2-3 and V is TRBV29-1; 10 bases agree with TRBD2. The CDR3 has 14 amino acids. The V and J ends lost 2 bases and 2 bases, in that order; junction bases with no gene match: 1. Germline values: CDR1 SQVTM, CDR2 ANQGSEA. As DNA, the CDR3 is TGCAGCGTTGAAAGCGGGAGGGTCACAGATACGCAGTATTTT. Protein: CSVESGRVTDTQYF.

This chain connects TRBV12-3 or TRBV12-4 to TRBJ2-7; 7 bases are shared with TRBD1. The CDR3 length is 13 residues. With 7 bases clipped from V and 1 base from J, the junction kept 4 bases outside the gene matches. In DNA form, the CDR3 reads TGTGCCAGCACCGAGACAGGGTCCTACGAGCAGTACTTC. This translates into CASTETGSYEQYF.

This clonotype was seen only a few times. The gene calls are TRBV5-6 and TRBJ2-7; D is undetermined. The germline V gene has CDR1 SGHDT and CDR2 YYEEEE. This CDR3 has 13 amino acids. V was shortened by 1 base and J by 5 bases, with 10 bases between the two germline ends. The CDR3 DNA reads as TGTGCCAGCAGCTTGAACGAGGCCAACGAGCAGTACTTC. This encodes CASSLNEANEQYF.

This clonotype was recorded many times. V gene TRBV5-1 combines with J gene TRBJ2-3, with 11 bases lining up with TRBD2. Germline V gene lookup returns CDR1 SGHRS and CDR2 YFSETQ. This CDR3 has 16 amino acids. The trim removed 4 bases at V and 3 bases at J, leaving 7 bases unmatched. This chain's CDR3 is CASSPLAGGETDTQYF. For the CDR3, the DNA is TGCGCCAGCAGCCCCCTAGCGGGAGGTGAAACAGATACGCAGTATTTT. Supplemented by reference TRBV5-1 and TRBJ2-3, the full variable domain reads KAGVTQTPRYLIKTRGQQVTLSCSPISGHRSVSWYQQTPGQGLQFLFEYFSETQRNKGNFPGRFSGRQFSNSRSEMNVSTLELGDSALYLCASSPLAGGETDTQYFGPGTRLTVL.

The chain uses TRBV20-1 and TRBJ2-3, with D perhaps TRBD1 or TRBD2 (5 bases each). Germline lookup yields CDR1 DFQATT and CDR2 SNEGSKA (reference sequence). The CDR3 loop spans 12 amino acids. V was cut by 6 bases and J by 2 bases, with 9 bases left in between. The CDR3 reads CSAGDLTDTQYF. CDR3 sequence (DNA): TGCAGTGCGGGGGACCTCACAGATACGCAGTATTTT.

This clonotype has just a few counts. This chain uses TRBV10-3 with TRBJ1-4; 7 bases fit TRBD1. The CDR3 is made up of 13 amino acids. Trimming at V came to 6 bases and at J to 11 bases, leaving 9 bases not matched to a gene. In germline, CDR1 is ENHRY, CDR2 SYGVKD. The CDR3 DNA follows: TGTGCCATCAGCATTGACAGGGAAGGGAAACTGTTTTTT. Translating it yields CAISIDREGKLFF.

There are many counts of this clonotype. The chain employs TRBV5-4 and TRBJ2-5; 7 bases agree with TRBD1. Germline-derived CDR1 and CDR2 are SGHNT and YYREEE (reference sequence). Trimming took 2 bases from V and 14 from J; bases not matched to a gene: 9. The CDR3 is 12 amino acids. The CDR3 DNA is TGTGCCAGCAGCTTCAGGACAGGTCGGCCTTACTTC. Its protein is CASSFRTGRPYF.

In this sample, this clonotype turned up many times. The chain employs TRBV12-3 or TRBV12-4 and TRBJ1-1, with D maybe TRBD1 (5 bases). V gave up 4 bases and J gave up 1 base, with 10 bases separating them. The CDR3 spans 14 residues. In DNA form, the CDR3 reads TGTGCCAGCAGTTCCGGGGCGTCGAACACTGAAGCTTTCTTT. Translation: CASSSGASNTEAFF.

The CDR3 DNA sequence: TGCAGCGTACAACAGGGGCGCACTGAAGCTTTCTTT. Residues: CSVQQGRTEAFF. The chain joins TRBV29-1 to TRBJ1-1, with 7 bases aligning to TRBD1. Germline CDR1 is SQVTM and CDR2 is ANQGSEA. CDR3 size: 12 residues. Trimming removed 6 bases from V and 4 bases from J; junction bases left unmatched: 5.

V gene TRBV6-2 or TRBV6-3 combines with J gene TRBJ2-7; possibly TRBD1 or TRBD2 for D (5 bases each). Between the trimmed V and J ends, which lost 0 bases and 2 bases, there was a span of 17 bases. Germline CDR1 is MNHEY and CDR2 is SVGEGT. The CDR3 totals 17 residues. CDR3 DNA: TGTGCCAGCAGTTACTCTTTTGGTGGGACCCCAACCTACGAGCAGTACTTC. This encodes CASSYSFGGTPTYEQYF.

The chain is built from TRBV20-1 and TRBJ1-5; no definite D call. The length of the CDR3 is 14 residues. Trimming left V 4 bases short and J 0 bases short, with 10 bases between. CDR1 is DFQATT and CDR2 is SNEGSKA in the germline V gene (reference sequence). For the CDR3, the DNA is TGCAGTGCTAACAGACCCTATAGCAATCAGCCCCAGCATTTT. It codes for CSANRPYSNQPQHF.

This clonotype was observed at least ten times. The J gene is TRBJ2-7, the V gene TRBV15, with TRBD1 identical over 8 bases. The V segment lost 3 bases and the J segment 0 bases; nucleotides outside the gene matches: 13. The germline V gene has CDR1 LNHNV and CDR2 YYDKDF (reference sequence). The CDR3 length is 18 residues. Here the CDR3 DNA reads TGTGCCACCAGCAGCCACGGTTTACAGGGGGTAATCTCCTACGAGCAGTACTTC. It encodes CATSSHGLQGVISYEQYF.